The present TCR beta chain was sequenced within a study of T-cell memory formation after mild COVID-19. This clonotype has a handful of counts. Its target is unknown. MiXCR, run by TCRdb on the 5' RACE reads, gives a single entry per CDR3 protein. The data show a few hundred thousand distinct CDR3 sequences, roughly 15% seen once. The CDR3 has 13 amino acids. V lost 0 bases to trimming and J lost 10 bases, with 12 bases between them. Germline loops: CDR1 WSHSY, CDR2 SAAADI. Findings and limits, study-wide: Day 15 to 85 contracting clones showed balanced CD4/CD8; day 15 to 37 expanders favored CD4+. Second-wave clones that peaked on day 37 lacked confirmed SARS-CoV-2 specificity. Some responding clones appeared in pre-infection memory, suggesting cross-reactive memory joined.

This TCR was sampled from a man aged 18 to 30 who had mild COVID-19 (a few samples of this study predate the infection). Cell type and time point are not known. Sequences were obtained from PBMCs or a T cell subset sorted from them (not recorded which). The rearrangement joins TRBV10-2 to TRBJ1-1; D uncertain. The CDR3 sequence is CASSESSLGRAFF. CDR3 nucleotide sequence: TGCGCCAGCAGTGAGTCTTCTCTAGGTCGAGCTTTCTTT.